This is a list of T cell receptor beta chains from one sample in a study of Graves' ophthalmopathy and Graves' hyperthyroidism. Using its own MiXCR run on the multiplex PCR reads, TCRdb lists one record per CDR3 protein. Of about 1.1 million distinct CDR3 sequences in the sample, 36% were seen once. The sample comprised peripheral blood or thyroid tissue (not recorded which). These TCRs come from an adult man with Graves' hyperthyroidism. The CDR3 runs from the conserved cysteine through the conserved F or W. The order of the fields is V gene, J gene, clone size, D gene, CDR3 DNA, CDR3 protein. D genes are given only for firm matches. Size tells how often a clone was seen (once, few, many) or the class of an expanded clone, and some rows leave it out.

TRBV12-3/TRBV12-4	TRBJ1-1	-	-	TGTGCCAGCATCCTACACTGGAACACTGAAGCTTTCTTT	CASILHWNTEAFF
TRBV5-1	TRBJ1-5	-	-	TGCGCCAGCAGCCTCGGCAGGGGAGAGCCCCAGCATTTT	CASSLGRGEPQHF
TRBV28	TRBJ1-5	few	-	TGTGCCAGCAACCAGGACGGATATCAGCCCCAGCATTTT	CASNQDGYQPQHF
TRBV6-5	TRBJ1-2	-	-	TGTGCCAGCAGTTACAACGACAAGGGGCACTATGGCTACACCTTC	CASSYNDKGHYGYTF
TRBV5-4	TRBJ2-7	-	-	TGTGCCAGCAGCTCAGGACAGTCTCTCTACGAGCAGTACTTC	CASSSGQSLYEQYF
TRBV4-1	TRBJ2-7	-	-	TGCGCCAGCAGCCAGGGGGCGGCTCAAGCCTACGAGCAGTACTTC	CASSQGAAQAYEQYF
TRBV7-8	TRBJ2-2	many	TRBD2	TGTGCCAGCAGCAACCGCGCCCTAGCGGGGGCCCTGAACACCGGGGAGCTGTTTTTT	CASSNRALAGALNTGELFF
TRBV29-1	TRBJ2-7	many	-	TGCAGCGGTACAGAGGGCTACGAGCAGTACTTC	CSGTEGYEQYF
TRBV29-1	TRBJ1-2	many	-	TGCAGCGTTGTCTGGGGTCCGGATGGCTACACCTTC	CSVVWGPDGYTF
TRBV4-1	TRBJ1-1	-	-	TGCGCCAGCAGCCAAAGGCCCCAGGGGATCAAGCGGACTGAAGCTCTCTTT	CASSQRPQGIKRTEALF
TRBV5-5	TRBJ1-4	-	-	TGTGCCAGCTCGAACAAGGACATATTGGGTGAAAAACTGTTTTTT	CASSNKDILGEKLFF
TRBV20-1	TRBJ1-2	many	-	TGCAGTGCTACCCTGAGGGGCTATGGCTACACCTTC	CSATLRGYGYTF
TRBV29-1	TRBJ2-5	many	TRBD1	TGCAGCGTTCAGGACAGGGTGGGAGAGACCCAGTACTTC	CSVQDRVGETQYF
TRBV20-1	TRBJ1-6	many	-	TGCAGTGCTAGAGAACGGGGCCAGGGCAAAATATTTTCACCCCTCCACTTT	CSARERGQGKIFSPLHF
TRBV6-5	TRBJ1-6	-	-	TGTGCCAGCAGTTACTCGAGGGATCCTAATTCACCCCTCCACTTT	CASSYSRDPNSPLHF
TRBV6-6	TRBJ1-4	few	-	TGTGCCAGCAGTTACTTGGGGGGGGCCTGGGAAAAACTGTTTTTT	CASSYLGGAWEKLFF
TRBV24-1	TRBJ1-2	-	-	TGTGCCACCGAACAGGGCGTGGTTGGCTACACCTTC	CATEQGVVGYTF
TRBV5-6	TRBJ2-5	-	-	TGTGCCAGCAGCTTGGTTGGCCGAGGCAAAAAAGAGACCCAGTACTTC	CASSLVGRGKKETQYF
TRBV7-9	TRBJ2-7	-	-	TGTGCCAGCAGCTTAGTGGCTCAGGGCCACGAGCAGTACTTC	CASSLVAQGHEQYF
TRBV20-1	TRBJ1-1	-	-	TGCAGTGCTAGAGATTTCGGGACGGTAGCTTTCTTT	CSARDFGTVAFF
TRBV19	TRBJ1-5	many	TRBD1	TGTGCCAGTAGTATACACAGGGGGCGAAGCAATCAGCCCCAGCATTTT	CASSIHRGRSNQPQHF
TRBV5-1	TRBJ2-7	-	TRBD2	TGCGCCAGCAGCTTGGTTGGCGGGAGCCCAAACGAGCAGTACTTC	CASSLVGGSPNEQYF
TRBV6-5	TRBJ2-7	-	-	TGTGCCATCAGAGCGGACTCCTGGGCACTGGACGAGCAGTACTTC	CAIRADSWALDEQYF
TRBV2	TRBJ1-1	many	-	TGTGCCAGCGTCGACGGGGGTTTTGACACTGAAGCTTTCTTT	CASVDGGFDTEAFF
TRBV7-3	TRBJ1-2	-	TRBD1	TGTGCCAGCAGCCCAGACAGGGTGGGGATAGTCGATGGCTACACCTTC	CASSPDRVGIVDGYTF
TRBV20-1	TRBJ2-2	-	TRBD2	TGCAGTGCTAGACCCGGAGGACTAGCGGGAGGGCCACGCGGGGAGCTGTTTTTT	CSARPGGLAGGPRGELFF
TRBV15	TRBJ2-5	few	TRBD2	TGTGCCACCAGCAGGGTTAGCGGGATGCCGCAAGAGACCCAGTACTTC	CATSRVSGMPQETQYF
TRBV10-3	TRBJ1-5	many	-	TGTGCCATCAGTGAGTTAGATCAGCCCCAGCATTTT	CAISELDQPQHF
TRBV19	TRBJ1-5	many	TRBD1	TGTGCCAGTAGTAAGCGACAGGGGGTTACTAATCAGCCCCAGCATTTT	CASSKRQGVTNQPQHF
TRBV11-2	TRBJ1-4	-	-	TGTGCCAGCAGCTTGTCTACCCAGGGAACTAATGAAAAACTGTTTTTT	CASSLSTQGTNEKLFF
TRBV2	TRBJ1-6	-	TRBD1	TGTGCCAGCAGTGATGCCGGGACAGAACCTAATTCACCCCTCCACTTT	CASSDAGTEPNSPLHF
TRBV29-1	TRBJ2-5	-	-	TGCAGCGTTGACTCGAGGGTTCAAGAGACCCAGTACTTC	CSVDSRVQETQYF
TRBV12-3/TRBV12-4	TRBJ1-4	many	-	TGTGCCAGCAGCCCTCCCCGCCTTGGACACACAACTAATGAAAAACTGTTTTTT	CASSPPRLGHTTNEKLFF
TRBV6-5	TRBJ2-2	-	-	TGTGCCAGCAGTTACCCTTCCACAGGGCGCGGCACCGGGGAGCTGTTTTTT	CASSYPSTGRGTGELFF
TRBV6-5	TRBJ1-6	-	TRBD1	TGTGCCAGCAGTCCGCGACAGGGGAGAATATGGGATAGCTCCTATAATTCACCCCTCCACTTT	CASSPRQGRIWDSSYNSPLHF
TRBV9	TRBJ1-3	many	-	TGTGCCAGCAGCTCAACCACTGTACGCTCTGGAAACACCATATATTTT	CASSSTTVRSGNTIYF
TRBV20-1	TRBJ1-5	many	-	TGCAGTGCTTGGACGGAATTCAATCAGCCCCAGCATTTT	CSAWTEFNQPQHF
TRBV7-2	TRBJ2-2	many	-	TGTGCCAGCAGCTTAGGATGGACCGGGGAGCTGTTTTTT	CASSLGWTGELFF
TRBV12-3/TRBV12-4	TRBJ2-7	-	-	TGTGCCAGCTCCCCGAGGACTTTATCCTGGGAGCAGTACTTC	CASSPRTLSWEQYF
TRBV7-9	TRBJ2-7	many	TRBD2	TGTGCCAGCAGCCTCACGGGAGGGACCTACGAGCAGTACTTC	CASSLTGGTYEQYF
TRBV4-1	TRBJ1-4	-	-	TGCGCCAGCAGCCAAGGGAGGGCAAACACTCGGGAAAAACTGTTTTTT	CASSQGRANTREKLFF
TRBV29-1	TRBJ1-2	few	-	TGCAGCGTTGTGGGAACTTCCCATGGCTACACCTTC	CSVVGTSHGYTF
TRBV7-8	TRBJ2-2	-	TRBD2	TGTGCCAGCAGCTTAGCGACTAGCGGGATGATTCTACGGGAGCTGTTTTTT	CASSLATSGMILRELFF
TRBV29-1	TRBJ2-1	-	TRBD2	TGCAGCGTTATTGGGACTAGCGTCTCGCGGGAGCAGTTCTTC	CSVIGTSVSREQFF
TRBV7-2	TRBJ1-1	-	-	TGTGCCAGCAGCCCAGAGGCAATCAACACTGAAGCTTTCTTT	CASSPEAINTEAFF
TRBV20-1	TRBJ1-1	-	TRBD1	TGCAGTGCTAGAGATCGGTCCGGGACAGGGGGCACTGAAGCTTTCTTT	CSARDRSGTGGTEAFF
TRBV29-1	TRBJ2-1	-	TRBD2	TGCAGCGTTGGCTTACTAGCGGGGTCCTACAATGAGCAGTTCTTC	CSVGLLAGSYNEQFF
TRBV27	TRBJ2-5	-	-	TGTGCCAGCAGTTTGGGGGCCCTCCAAGAGACCCAGTACTTC	CASSLGALQETQYF
TRBV4-2	TRBJ2-7	-	TRBD2	TGTGCCAGCAGCCCAACAGGACAAGGCACTAGCGGGACCTACGAGCAGTACTTC	CASSPTGQGTSGTYEQYF
TRBV14	TRBJ2-7	-	-	TGTGCCAGCAGCATGAGGCAAGGCATCTCCTACGAGCAGTACTTC	CASSMRQGISYEQYF
TRBV12-3/TRBV12-4	TRBJ1-6	many	-	TGTGCCAGCAGTTCCACTAAGGACAGCGGATCAAAGGCACCCCTCCACTTT	CASSSTKDSGSKAPLHF
TRBV15	TRBJ2-5	-	-	TGTGCCACCAGCAGAGTGGTGGGGAAGGGAGAGACCCAGTACTTC	CATSRVVGKGETQYF
TRBV11-2	TRBJ1-4	-	-	TGTGCCAGCAGTGAAGGGGTAGGTGGGGCCTACGAAAAACTGTTTTTT	CASSEGVGGAYEKLFF
TRBV5-8	TRBJ1-5	many	-	TGTGCCAGCAGCTCTACCGGGAGCCCGACAGGAGGCAATCAGCCCCAGCATTTT	CASSSTGSPTGGNQPQHF
TRBV20-1	TRBJ2-2	-	-	TGCAGTGCTCGTAGACCAGGGGAAAACACCGGGGAGCTGTTTTTT	CSARRPGENTGELFF
TRBV29-1	TRBJ2-7	-	-	TGCAGCGCCTTCCAGGGTAAAGAGCAGTACTTC	CSAFQGKEQYF
TRBV4-1	TRBJ1-6	few	-	TGCGCCAGCAGCCAGACACAGGGTTATAATTCACCCCTCCACTTT	CASSQTQGYNSPLHF
TRBV2	TRBJ1-2	many	-	TGTGCCAGCAGTGTGAGTGGGGCGGGAGGCTACACCTTC	CASSVSGAGGYTF
TRBV13	TRBJ2-7	few	-	TGTGCCAGCAGCTTATGGGGCAGCAAGACACCCGACCAATACGAGCAGTACTTC	CASSLWGSKTPDQYEQYF